This TCR beta chain comes out of a study of blood T cell repertoires in COVID-19. Looking at the study overall: Researchers got acute and convalescent COVID-19 samples from the United States, Italy and Spain.

The authors' processing: It was from reference gene primer amplification that nucleated cell counts were estimated. Here immunoSEQ multiplex PCR was the method, and the copy in TCRdb shows in-frame clones only, minus some. V and J calls and clone size are copied from that table; D and trimming were computed from the DNA. This sample has approximately 260,000 clones, with approximately 85% found just once. Trimming at V came to 5 bases and at J to 4 bases, leaving 9 bases not matched to a gene. The CDR3 sequence is 17 residues long. From germline, CDR1 is SEHNR and CDR2 FQNEAQ (reference sequence). Membership in each cohort depended on participant-reported clinical history. Exposed enrollees had met someone with a PCR-confirmed or clinician-diagnosed COVID-19 case at some point within the 2 weeks before study entry.

This TCR derives from a woman between 45 and 65 years old who had been exposed to COVID-19. The sample was PBMCs or T cells enriched from blood (not recorded which). The rearrangement joins TRBV7-9 to TRBJ2-6; 9 nucleotides agree with TRBD1. In nucleotides, the CDR3 is TGTGCCAGCAGCGCGGACAGGGGCGACTCAGGGGCCAACGTCCTGACTTTC. It yields the protein CASSADRGDSGANVLTF.